Following are 3 T cell receptor beta chains from one sample sequenced in a study of CD8 T cells in ankylosing spondylitis (dated by TCRdb to the late 2010s). Libraries came from 5' RACE. The instrument given in TCRdb is Illumina HiSeq 2500. TCRdb reanalyzed the raw reads on its own, using fastp at Q25 for trimming and MiXCR for clone calling, and kept in-frame beta chains. Each CDR3 protein gets just one entry, which takes the most common genes and DNA from the rows behind it. This sample gives over 150,000 distinct CDR3 sequences in total; 18% of them show up just once. The top ten hold 4.3% of the sample. Sequences were obtained from blood, either unsorted or a sorted T cell fraction (not recorded which). The source is a male donor between 10 and 30 years old with ankylosing spondylitis or in good health (not recorded which). Donor details come from another sample of the same person, matched by shared clones.

At least ten counts were recorded for this clonotype. This sequence joins TRBV5-1 and TRBJ1-2; the D gene is possibly TRBD1 (6 bases). The CDR3 spans 14 residues. Trimming took 4 bases from V and 2 from J, leaving 12 bases between them. Germline CDR1 and CDR2: SGHRS and YFSETQ. CDR3 coding DNA: TGCGCCAGCAGCGACGCCGGACAGAACTATGGCTACACCTTC. Residues: CASSDAGQNYGYTF.

The gene calls are TRBV10-2 and TRBJ2-2; unclear D gene. The germline V and J ends were trimmed by 3 bases and 6 bases, with 5 bases remaining between them. CDR3 length equals 12 residues. Germline V gene sequence: CDR1 WSHSY, CDR2 SAAADI. The CDR3 is CASSESAGELFF. In DNA form, the CDR3 reads TGCGCCAGCAGTGAAAGTGCCGGGGAGCTGTTTTTT.

This clonotype occurred many times. The chain uses TRBV5-1 and TRBJ2-3, with TRBD1 matching over 10 bases. The ends lost 1 base at V and 2 bases at J; junction bases unmatched: 7. CDR1 is SGHRS and CDR2 is YFSETQ in the germline V gene. The CDR3 spans 17 residues. The CDR3 here is CASSLLRTGGLTDTQYF. DNA of the CDR3: TGCGCCAGCAGCTTGCTGCGGACAGGGGGACTCACAGATACGCAGTATTTT.